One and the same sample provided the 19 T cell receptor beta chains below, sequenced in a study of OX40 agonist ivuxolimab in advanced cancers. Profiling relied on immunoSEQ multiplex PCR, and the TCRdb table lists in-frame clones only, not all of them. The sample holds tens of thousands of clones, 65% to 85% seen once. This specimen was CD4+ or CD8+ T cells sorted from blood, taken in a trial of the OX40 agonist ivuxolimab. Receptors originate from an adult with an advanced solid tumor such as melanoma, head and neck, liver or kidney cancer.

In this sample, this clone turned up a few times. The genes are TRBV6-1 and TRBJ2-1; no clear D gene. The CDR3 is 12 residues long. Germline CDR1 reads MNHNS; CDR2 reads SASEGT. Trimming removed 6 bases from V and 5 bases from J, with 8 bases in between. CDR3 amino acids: CASSPRNNEQFF. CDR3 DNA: TGTGCCAGCAGCCCCAGGAACAATGAGCAGTTCTTC.

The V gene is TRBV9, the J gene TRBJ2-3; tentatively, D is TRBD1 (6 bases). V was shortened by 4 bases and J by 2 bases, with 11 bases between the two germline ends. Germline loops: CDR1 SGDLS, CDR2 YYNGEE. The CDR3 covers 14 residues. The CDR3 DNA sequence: TGTGCCAGCAGCCCACAGGGTTTCACAGATACGCAGTATTTT. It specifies CASSPQGFTDTQYF.

The CDR3 DNA reads as TGTGCCAGCAGCATGAAAGGACAGTACGGCGGCCACGATACCGGGGAGCTGTTTTTT. Its translation is CASSMKGQYGGHDTGELFF. The chain couples TRBV11-2 to TRBJ2-2; perhaps TRBD1 as D (6 bases). With 5 bases removed from V and 5 bases from J, the gap between germline ends came to 27 bases. CDR1 and CDR2 from the germline V gene are SGHAT and FQNNGV. The CDR3 covers 19 residues.

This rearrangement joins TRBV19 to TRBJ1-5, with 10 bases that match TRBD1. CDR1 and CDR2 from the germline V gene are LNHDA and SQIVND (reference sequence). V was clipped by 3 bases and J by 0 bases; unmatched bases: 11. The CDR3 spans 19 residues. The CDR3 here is CASSILRDRGFDSNQPQHF. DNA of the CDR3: TGTGCCAGTAGTATCCTCCGGGACAGGGGTTTTGATAGCAATCAGCCCCAGCATTTT.

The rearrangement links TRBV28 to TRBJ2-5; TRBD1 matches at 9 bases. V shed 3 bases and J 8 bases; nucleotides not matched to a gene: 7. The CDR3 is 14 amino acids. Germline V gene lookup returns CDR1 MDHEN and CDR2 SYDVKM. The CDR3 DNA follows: TGTGCCAGCAGTTTTACTGGGACAGGGAAAACCCAGTACTTC. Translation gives CASSFTGTGKTQYF.

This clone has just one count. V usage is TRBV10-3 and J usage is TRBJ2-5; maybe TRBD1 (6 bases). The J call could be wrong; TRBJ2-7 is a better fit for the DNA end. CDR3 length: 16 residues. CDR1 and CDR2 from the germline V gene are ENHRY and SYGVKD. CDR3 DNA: TGTGCCATCAGTGAGTCAGGCAGGGGATTTTCCTACGAGCAGTACTTC. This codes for CAISESGRGFSYEQYF.

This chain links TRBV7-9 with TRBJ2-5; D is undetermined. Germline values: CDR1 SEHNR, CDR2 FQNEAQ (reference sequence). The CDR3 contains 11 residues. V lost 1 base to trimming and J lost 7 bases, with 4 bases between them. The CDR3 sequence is CASSLEATQYF. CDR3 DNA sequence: TGTGCCAGCAGCTTAGAGGCGACCCAGTACTTC.

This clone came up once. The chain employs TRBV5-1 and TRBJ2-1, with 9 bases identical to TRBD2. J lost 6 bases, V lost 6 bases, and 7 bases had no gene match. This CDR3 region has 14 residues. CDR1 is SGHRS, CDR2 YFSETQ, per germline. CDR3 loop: CASKIAGDLNEQFF. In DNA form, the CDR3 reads TGCGCCAGCAAAATAGCGGGGGATCTCAATGAGCAGTTCTTC. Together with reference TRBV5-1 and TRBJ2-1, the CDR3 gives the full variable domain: KAGVTQTPRYLIKTRGQQVTLSCSPISGHRSVSWYQQTPGQGLQFLFEYFSETQRNKGNFPGRFSGRQFSNSRSEMNVSTLELGDSALYLCASKIAGDLNEQFFGPGTRLTVL.

CDR3 coding DNA: TGCGCCAGCAGCACCACCGGACCCTCCTACGAGCAGTACTTC. Translating it yields CASSTTGPSYEQYF. The V and J genes are TRBV5-1 and TRBJ2-7; D is uncertain. CDR1 and CDR2 (germline): SGHRS, YFSETQ. The CDR3 has 14 residues. V lost 4 bases and J 0 bases, leaving 11 bases between the germline ends.

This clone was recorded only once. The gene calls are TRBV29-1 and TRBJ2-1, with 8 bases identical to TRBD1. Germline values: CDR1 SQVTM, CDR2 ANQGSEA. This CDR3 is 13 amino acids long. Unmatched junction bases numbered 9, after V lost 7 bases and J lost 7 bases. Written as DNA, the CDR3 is TGCAGCGGAACGACAGGGGTGAGGAATGAGCAGTTCTTC. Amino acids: CSGTTGVRNEQFF.

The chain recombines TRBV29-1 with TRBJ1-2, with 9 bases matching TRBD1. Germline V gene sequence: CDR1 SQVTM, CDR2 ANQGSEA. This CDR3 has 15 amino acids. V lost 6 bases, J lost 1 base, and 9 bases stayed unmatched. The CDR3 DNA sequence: TGCAGCGTGGGGGGACAGGGTTCTTATAACTATGGCTACACCTTC. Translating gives CSVGGQGSYNYGYTF.

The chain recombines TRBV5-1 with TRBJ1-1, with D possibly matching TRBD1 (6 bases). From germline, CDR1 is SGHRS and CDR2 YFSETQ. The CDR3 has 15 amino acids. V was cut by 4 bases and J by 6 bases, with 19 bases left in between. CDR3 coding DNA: TGCGCCAGCAGCCGATGGACCCAATCAGGGGCTGAAGCTTTCTTT. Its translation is CASSRWTQSGAEAFF.

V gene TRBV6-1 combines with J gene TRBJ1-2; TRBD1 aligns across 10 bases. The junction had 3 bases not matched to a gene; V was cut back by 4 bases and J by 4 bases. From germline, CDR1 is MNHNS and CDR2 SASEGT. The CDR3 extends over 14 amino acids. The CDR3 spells CASSGDRGLYGYTF. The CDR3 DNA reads TGTGCCAGCAGTGGCGACAGGGGGCTCTATGGCTACACCTTC.

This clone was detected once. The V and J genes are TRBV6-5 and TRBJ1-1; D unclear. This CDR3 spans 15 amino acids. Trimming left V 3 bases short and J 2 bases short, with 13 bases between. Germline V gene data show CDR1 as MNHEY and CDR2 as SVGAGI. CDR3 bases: TGTGCCAGCAGTTATTCAGAGGTACCAAACACTGAAGCTTTCTTT. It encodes CASSYSEVPNTEAFF.

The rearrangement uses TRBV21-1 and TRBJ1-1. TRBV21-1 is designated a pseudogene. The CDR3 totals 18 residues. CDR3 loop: CASSKEEGNGGMNTEAFF. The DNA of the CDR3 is TGTGCCAGCAGCAAAGAGGAAGGGAACGGAGGGATGAACACTGAAGCTTTCTTT.

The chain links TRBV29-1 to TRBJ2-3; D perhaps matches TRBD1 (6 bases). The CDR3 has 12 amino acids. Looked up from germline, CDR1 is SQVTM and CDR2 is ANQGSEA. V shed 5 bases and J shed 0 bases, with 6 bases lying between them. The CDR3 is CSVQGSTDTQYF. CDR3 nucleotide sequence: TGCAGCGTTCAGGGGAGCACAGATACGCAGTATTTT.

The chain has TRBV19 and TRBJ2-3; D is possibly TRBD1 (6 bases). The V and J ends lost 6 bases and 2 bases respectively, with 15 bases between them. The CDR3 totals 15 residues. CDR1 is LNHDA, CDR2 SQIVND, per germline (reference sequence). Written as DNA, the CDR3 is TGTGCCAGTAGACCCGTGACAGGTTACACAGATACGCAGTATTTT. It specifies CASRPVTGYTDTQYF.

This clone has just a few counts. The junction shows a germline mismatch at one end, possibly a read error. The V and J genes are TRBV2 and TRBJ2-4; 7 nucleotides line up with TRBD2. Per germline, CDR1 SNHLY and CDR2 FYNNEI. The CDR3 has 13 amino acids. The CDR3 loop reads CATRGETATEGRF. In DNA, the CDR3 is TGTGCCACCCGGGGGGAGACAGCAACCGAAGGAAGGTTC.

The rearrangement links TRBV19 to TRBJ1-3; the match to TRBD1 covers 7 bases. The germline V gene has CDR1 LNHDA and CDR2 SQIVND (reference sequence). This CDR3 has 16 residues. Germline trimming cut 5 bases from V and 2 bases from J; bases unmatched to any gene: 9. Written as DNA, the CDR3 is TGTGCCAGTAGTGGGGACAGTAGAAGGACTGGAAACACCATATATTTT. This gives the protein CASSGDSRRTGNTIYF.